One T cell receptor (beta chain) is described in this entry. Sequenced by immunoSEQ multiplex PCR; TCRdb stores in-frame clones only, minus some. The sample lists about 99,000 clones; roughly 88% were seen once. This CDR3 spans 14 amino acids. Losses at the gene ends were 4 bases for V and 7 bases for J; bases not matched to a gene: 4. Germline CDR1 reads KGHSH; CDR2 reads LQKENI. The entry originates in a study of T cell responses to AZD1222 COVID-19 vaccine. Study background: Second-dose recipients at about 4 or about 12 weeks were treated as one pooled group.

This clonotype was obtained from an adult in good health. The sequenced sample was peripheral blood, obtained on day 0 of AZD1222 vaccination. The chain carries TRBV18 and TRBJ1-6; TRBD1 matches at 7 bases. Here the CDR3 DNA reads TGTGCCAGCTCACTGGACAGGTCCAATTCACCCCTCCACTTT. As protein: CASSLDRSNSPLHF.